This TCR beta chain was captured by sequencing in a study of blood T cell repertoires in COVID-19. For the study at large: The analysed material was cDNA or gDNA that came from T cells, B-cell-depleted T cells, or PBMCs.

This CDR3 contains 17 residues. Germline V gene data show CDR1 as LNHDA and CDR2 as SQIVND (reference sequence). Trimming took 3 bases from V and 4 from J; bases not matched to a gene: 13. Authors' methods: Cell counts per sample came from amplifying reference gene primers. Sequenced by immunoSEQ multiplex PCR; TCRdb stores in-frame clones only, minus some. The V and J calls and the clone size are those of that table, but D and trimming were determined from the DNA. The sample lists 120,000 or so clones, 75% to 90% occurring once. The chain is built from TRBV19 and TRBJ1-2, with 8 bases identical to TRBD1. This sequence was found in a man aged 65 to 79 with active or convalescent COVID-19. Sequencing input: peripheral blood. CDR3 nucleotides: TGTGCCAGTAGTATTAATTCCGGCAGGGGGCGCGTCTATGGCTACACCTTC. This sequence encodes CASSINSGRGRVYGYTF.